Each of the 2 T cell receptor beta chains below was sequenced from the same sample in a study of post-analysis software for immune sequencing data (dated by TCRdb to the mid-2010s). What the study reported, not specific to this receptor: Four or five TRBV segments, including TRBV5-6, TRBV5-1 and TRBV20-1, were significantly more frequent in patients than controls.

What these receptors recognize is not known. Library generation was performed with PCR. The run used an Illumina HiSeq 2500. To reduce PCR and sequencing biases, unique molecular identifiers were incorporated into the TCR beta cDNA libraries. TCRdb trimmed public reads at Q25 via fastp, called clones via MiXCR and kept in-frame beta chains. One record per CDR3 amino acid sequence lists the most common genes and DNA. For this sample there are some 240,000 distinct CDR3 sequences; 30% to 45% appear just once. 4% to 5.5% of the sample goes to the ten largest clones. The material sequenced was blood. The receptors were sampled from a girl aged 5 to 17 with multiple sclerosis.

This clonotype occurred once. The chain uses TRBV9 and TRBJ1-1; D is unclear. The CDR3 runs to 13 residues. Germline values: CDR1 SGDLS, CDR2 YYNGEE. V lost 2 bases and J lost 6, with 11 bases in between. The CDR3 loop is CASSVFGLSEAFF. The CDR3 region has the DNA TGTGCCAGCAGCGTCTTTGGACTTTCTGAAGCTTTCTTT.

This clonotype was recorded many times. The chain links TRBV20-1 to TRBJ2-1, with TRBD2 matching 8 bases. Trimming took 0 bases from V and 6 from J; bases not matched to a gene: 7. The CDR3 consists of 15 residues. CDR1 is DFQATT and CDR2 is SNEGSKA in the germline V gene (reference sequence). The CDR3 coding sequence is TGCAGTGCTAGAGATAGCGGGGTCCGCCGCAATGAGCAGTTCTTC. Protein: CSARDSGVRRNEQFF.